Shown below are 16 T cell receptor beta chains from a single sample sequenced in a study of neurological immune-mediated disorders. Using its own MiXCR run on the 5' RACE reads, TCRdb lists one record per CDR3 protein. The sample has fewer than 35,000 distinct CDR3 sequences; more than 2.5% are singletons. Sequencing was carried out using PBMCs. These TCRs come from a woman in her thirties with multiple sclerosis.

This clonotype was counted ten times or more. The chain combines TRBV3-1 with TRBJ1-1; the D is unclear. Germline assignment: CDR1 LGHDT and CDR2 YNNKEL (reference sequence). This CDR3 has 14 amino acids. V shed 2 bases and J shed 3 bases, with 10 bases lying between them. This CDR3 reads CASSQFTADTEAFF. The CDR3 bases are TGTGCCAGCAGCCAATTTACAGCCGACACTGAAGCTTTCTTT.

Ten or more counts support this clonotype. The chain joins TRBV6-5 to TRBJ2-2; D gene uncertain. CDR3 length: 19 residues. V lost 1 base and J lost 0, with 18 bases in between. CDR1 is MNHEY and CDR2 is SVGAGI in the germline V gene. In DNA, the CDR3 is TGTGCCAGCAGTTACTTTCGAGTTTGGGCCCCTACGAACACCGGGGAGCTGTTTTTT. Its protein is CASSYFRVWAPTNTGELFF.

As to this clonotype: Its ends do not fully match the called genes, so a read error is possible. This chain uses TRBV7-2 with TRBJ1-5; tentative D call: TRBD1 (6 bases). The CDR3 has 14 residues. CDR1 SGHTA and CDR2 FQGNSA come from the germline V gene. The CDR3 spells CANSLSGGNQPQNF. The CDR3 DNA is TGTGCCAACAGCTTAAGCGGGGGCAATCAGCCCCAGAATTTT.

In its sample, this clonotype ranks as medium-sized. In nucleotides, the CDR3 is TGCGCCAGTCGACGGGCGGGGGGCCAAGAGACCCAGTACTTC. Residues: CASRRAGGQETQYF. J is TRBJ2-5 and V is TRBV5-1; 8 nucleotides agree with TRBD2. The length of the CDR3 is 14 residues. Germline values: CDR1 SGHRS, CDR2 YFSETQ. V shed 8 bases and J 1 base; nucleotides not matched to a gene: 7.

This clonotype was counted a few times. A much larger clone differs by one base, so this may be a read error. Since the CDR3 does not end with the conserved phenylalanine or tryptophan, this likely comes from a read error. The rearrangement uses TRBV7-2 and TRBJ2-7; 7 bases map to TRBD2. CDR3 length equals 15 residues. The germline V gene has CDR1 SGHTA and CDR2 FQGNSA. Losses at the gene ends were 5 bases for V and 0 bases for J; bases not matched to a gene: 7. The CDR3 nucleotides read TGTGCCAGCAGCGATAGCGGGTCCGTCTCCTACGAGCAGTACTGC. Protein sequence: CASSDSGSVSYEQYC.

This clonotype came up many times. The CDR3 bases are TGCGCCAGCAGCCTCTATACAGGGTCGGGGGCCAACGTCCTGACTTTC. It yields the protein CASSLYTGSGANVLTF. This chain links TRBV5-1 with TRBJ2-6, with TRBD1 as a possible D gene (6 bases). CDR3 length: 16 residues. Trimming took off 4 bases at V and 4 bases at J, with 15 bases between the two ends. Germline CDR1 and CDR2: SGHRS and YFSETQ.

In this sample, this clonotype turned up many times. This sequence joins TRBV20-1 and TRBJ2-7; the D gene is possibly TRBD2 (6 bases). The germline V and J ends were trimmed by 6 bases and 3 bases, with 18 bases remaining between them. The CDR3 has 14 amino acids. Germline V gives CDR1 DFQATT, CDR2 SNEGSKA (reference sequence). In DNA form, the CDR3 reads TGCAGTGCGATATGGCTCGGGGGTGACTACGAGCAGTACTTC. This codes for CSAIWLGGDYEQYF.

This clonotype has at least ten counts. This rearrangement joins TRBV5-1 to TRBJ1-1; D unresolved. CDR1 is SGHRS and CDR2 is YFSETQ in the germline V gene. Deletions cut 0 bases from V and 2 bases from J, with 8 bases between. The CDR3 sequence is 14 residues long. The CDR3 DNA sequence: TGCGCCAGCAGCTTGGCCTCACAAAACACTGAAGCTTTCTTT. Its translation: CASSLASQNTEAFF.

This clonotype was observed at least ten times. The CDR3 DNA is TGTGCCAGCAGGCAGACAGGGTTCACCCAACCCCTCCACTTT. It encodes CASRQTGFTQPLHF. The gene calls are TRBV7-8 and TRBJ1-6; TRBD1 matches at 7 bases. From germline, CDR1 is SGHVS and CDR2 FQNEAQ. This CDR3 contains 14 residues. With V trimmed by 6 bases and J by 12 bases, 11 bases remained unmatched.

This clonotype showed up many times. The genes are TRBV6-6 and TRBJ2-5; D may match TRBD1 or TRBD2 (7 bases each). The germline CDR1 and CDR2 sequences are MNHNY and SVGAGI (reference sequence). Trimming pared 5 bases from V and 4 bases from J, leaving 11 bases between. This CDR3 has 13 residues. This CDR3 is CASSRRGGETQYF. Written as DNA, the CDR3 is TGTGCCAGCAGTCGCAGGGGGGGAGAGACCCAGTACTTC.

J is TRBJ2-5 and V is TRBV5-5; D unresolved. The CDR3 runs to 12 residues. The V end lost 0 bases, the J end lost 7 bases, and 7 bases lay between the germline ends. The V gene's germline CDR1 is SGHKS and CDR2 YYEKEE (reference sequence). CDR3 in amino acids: CASSLGAGTQYF. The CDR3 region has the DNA TGTGCCAGCAGCTTGGGGGCTGGGACCCAGTACTTC.

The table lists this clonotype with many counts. CDR3 region: CASSLSTSQVNEQFF. The CDR3 DNA reads TGCGCCAGCAGCTTAAGTACTAGCCAGGTGAATGAGCAGTTCTTC. The V call is TRBV5-1, the J call TRBJ2-1, with D possibly being TRBD2 (6 bases). The CDR3 totals 15 residues. Germline assignment: CDR1 SGHRS and CDR2 YFSETQ. The V and J ends lost 2 bases and 7 bases respectively, with 16 bases between them. The full variable domain, in which reference TRBV5-1 and TRBJ2-1 provide the parts outside the CDR3, is KAGVTQTPRYLIKTRGQQVTLSCSPISGHRSVSWYQQTPGQGLQFLFEYFSETQRNKGNFPGRFSGRQFSNSRSEMNVSTLELGDSALYLCASSLSTSQVNEQFFGPGTRLTVL.

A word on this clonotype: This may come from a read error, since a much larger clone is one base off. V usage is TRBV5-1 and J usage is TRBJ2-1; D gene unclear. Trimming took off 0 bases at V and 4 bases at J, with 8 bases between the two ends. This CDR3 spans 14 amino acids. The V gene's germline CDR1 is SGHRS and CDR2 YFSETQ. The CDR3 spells CASSLVERYNEQFF. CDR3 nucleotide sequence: TGCGCCAGCAGCTTGGTGGAAAGGTACAATGAGCAGTTCTTC.

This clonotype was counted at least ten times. Here the CDR3 reads CASSSGLLYEQYF. The CDR3 DNA sequence: TGTGCCAGCAGTTCGGGTCTCCTCTACGAGCAGTACTTC. The gene calls are TRBV12-3 or TRBV12-4 and TRBJ2-7; D remains unclear. Trimming shortened V by 4 bases and J by 3 bases, and 10 bases separated the two germline ends. This CDR3 comprises 13 residues.

CDR3 amino acids: CASSLAGGTYNEQFF. CDR3 in DNA: TGTGCCAGCAGCCTAGCGGGAGGCACTTACAATGAGCAGTTCTTC. V gene TRBV5-6 combines with J gene TRBJ2-1; TRBD2 matches at 11 bases. There are 15 residues in the CDR3. Looked up from germline, CDR1 is SGHDT and CDR2 is YYEEEE. The V gene end was trimmed by 4 bases and the J gene end by 4 bases; junction bases not matched to a gene: 4.

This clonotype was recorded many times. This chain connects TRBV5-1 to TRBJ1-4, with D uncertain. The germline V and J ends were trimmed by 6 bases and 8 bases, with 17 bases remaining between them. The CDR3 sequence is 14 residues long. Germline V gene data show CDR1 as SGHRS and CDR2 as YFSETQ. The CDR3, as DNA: TGCGCCAGCACCTCCGGTGGGAGAGGCGAAAAACTGTTTTTT. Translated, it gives CASTSGGRGEKLFF.